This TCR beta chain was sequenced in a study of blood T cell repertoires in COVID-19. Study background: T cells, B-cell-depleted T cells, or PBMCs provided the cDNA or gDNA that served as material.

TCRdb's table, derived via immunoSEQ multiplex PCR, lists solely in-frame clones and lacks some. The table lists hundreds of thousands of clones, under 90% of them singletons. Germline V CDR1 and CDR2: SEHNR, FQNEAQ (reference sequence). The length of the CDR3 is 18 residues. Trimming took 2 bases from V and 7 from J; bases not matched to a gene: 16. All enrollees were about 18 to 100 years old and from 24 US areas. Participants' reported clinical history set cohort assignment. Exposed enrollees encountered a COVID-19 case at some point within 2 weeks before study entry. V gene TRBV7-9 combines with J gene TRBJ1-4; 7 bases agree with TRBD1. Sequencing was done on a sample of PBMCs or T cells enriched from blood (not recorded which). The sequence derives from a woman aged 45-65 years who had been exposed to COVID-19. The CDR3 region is CASSLTPPFGGGSEKLFF. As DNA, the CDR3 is TGTGCCAGCAGCTTAACTCCCCCTTTTGGAGGGGGCAGTGAAAAACTGTTTTTT.